The sequence of this TCR beta chain was determined in a study of post-analysis software for immune sequencing data. Findings and caveats of the study: In multiple sclerosis, normalized Chao1 diversity was significantly below that of controls. Analysis by F measure revealed that same-batch samples clustered strongly together.

The library was made from cDNA and included unique molecular identifiers. MiXCR, run by TCRdb on the PCR reads, gives a single entry per CDR3 protein. Among roughly 150,000 distinct CDR3 sequences listed, under 40% were seen once. The CDR3 is 14 residues long. The germline V gene encodes CDR1 SGHVS and CDR2 FQNEAQ. V lost 3 bases to trimming and J lost 4 bases, with 10 bases between them. There are a few counts of this clonotype. Its antigen is still unknown. The chain is built from TRBV7-8 and TRBJ1-5; the D is unclear. This material consisted of blood, taken after autologous hematopoietic stem cell transplantation. The source is a girl aged 10-17 years with multiple sclerosis. The CDR3 bases are TGTGCCAGCAGCTTGCTATCGGTTAATCAGCCCCAGCATTTT. This gives the protein CASSLLSVNQPQHF.